This T cell receptor (beta chain) was retrieved from a study of T cells in women clearing cervical HPV infection. Study information: Case blood drawn at lesion detection; control blood after infection cleared.

The data were produced by immunoSEQ multiplex PCR, yet TCRdb's version contains in-frame clones alone and is incomplete. This sample's table has 25,000 to 35,000 clones. The CDR3 totals 13 residues. The V gene end was trimmed by 6 bases and the J gene end by 5 bases; junction bases not matched to a gene: 4. Per the germline V gene, CDR1 is SQVTM and CDR2 is ANQGSEA. For this clone: The observed sequence ends 3 residues before the CDR3 terminus, with the missing tail filled in from the germline J gene.

The chain has TRBV29-1 and TRBJ1-1; 12 nucleotides match TRBD1. Specimen: blood buffy coat. The receptor comes from a woman aged 18-70 years with a cervical HPV16 infection that either progressed to CIN3+ or cleared (not recorded which). The part of the CDR3 DNA that was read is TGCAGCGTCCGGGACAGGGGGCTAACTGAA. Translating gives CSVRDRGLTE. The complete CDR3 sequence is CSVRDRGLTEAFF.